Presented here are 25 T cell receptor beta chains from one specimen sequenced in a study of identical twins. TCRdb reprocessed the 5' RACE reads with MiXCR, giving one entry per CDR3 protein. The data show about 690,000 distinct CDR3 sequences, roughly 6% seen once. The sequencing sample was made of naive T cells sorted from blood. The receptors were sampled from a man between 18 and 29 years old in good health.

Points on this clonotype: At one of its ends the junction is not consistent with the germline gene, which may arise from a read error. CDR3 in DNA: TGTGCCAGCGGTAGAGCGACCCGTTACAATGTGCAGTTCTTC. This sequence encodes CASGRATRYNVQFF. The rearrangement joins TRBV12-3 or TRBV12-4 to TRBJ2-1; no clear D gene. The CDR3 sequence is 14 residues long.

This clonotype has ten or more counts. V and J are TRBV20-1 and TRBJ2-1, with 9 bases lining up with TRBD2. Germline V lookup: CDR1 DFQATT, CDR2 SNEGSKA (reference sequence). The CDR3 sequence is 16 residues long. V shed 5 bases, J shed 5 bases, and the junction held 13 bases outside the gene matches. DNA of the CDR3: TGCAGTGCTTCCCCGGGACTAGCAGTGTGGGACAATGAGCAGTTCTTC. It is translated as CSASPGLAVWDNEQFF.

This clonotype has a count of ten or more. The chain is built from TRBV12-3 or TRBV12-4 and TRBJ1-5; 7 bases are shared with TRBD1. V shed 6 bases, J shed 5 bases, and the junction held 4 bases outside the gene matches. The CDR3 sequence is 13 residues long. The CDR3 DNA reads TGTGCCAGCAGGACAGGGTCAGATCAGCCCCAGCATTTT. The encoded protein is CASRTGSDQPQHF.

In its sample, this clonotype was seen many times. The rearrangement joins TRBV20-1 to TRBJ2-4, with 9 bases fitting TRBD2. This CDR3 has 15 amino acids. Trimming at V came to 2 bases and at J to 7 bases, leaving 9 bases not matched to a gene. CDR1 is DFQATT, CDR2 SNEGSKA, per germline (reference sequence). In nucleotides, the CDR3 is TGCAGTGCTAGACCCCCCGCGGGAGGGGAGAACATTCAGTACTTC. Translating gives CSARPPAGGENIQYF.

This clonotype was counted at least ten times. This rearrangement joins TRBV12-3 or TRBV12-4 to TRBJ2-7; D is ambiguous. The CDR3 consists of 11 residues. V was pared by 8 bases and J by 2 bases, with 7 bases between. The DNA for the CDR3 is TGTGCCAGCGGATGGACCTACGAGCAGTACTTC. This codes for CASGWTYEQYF.

This clonotype was picked up many times. CDR3 in amino acids: CASSAQITSGGHNEQFF. The CDR3 bases are TGTGCCAGCAGTGCTCAGATCACTAGCGGGGGCCACAATGAGCAGTTCTTC. V and J are TRBV6-1 and TRBJ2-1, with 11 bases that match TRBD2. Losses at the gene ends were 4 bases for V and 5 bases for J; bases not matched to a gene: 10. This CDR3 has 17 amino acids. The V gene's germline CDR1 is MNHNS and CDR2 SASEGT.

This clonotype came up many times. The chain is built from TRBV27 and TRBJ1-5, with 7 bases fitting TRBD1. Germline-derived CDR1 and CDR2 are MNHEY and SMNVEV (reference sequence). The CDR3 runs 15 residues. With V trimmed by 5 bases and J by 5 bases, 9 bases remained unmatched. The CDR3 protein is CASSTTTGFDQPQHF. CDR3 nucleotides: TGTGCCAGCAGTACGACGACAGGGTTTGATCAGCCCCAGCATTTT.

This clonotype was seen many times. V and J are TRBV7-9 and TRBJ2-5; D call uncertain. The CDR3 is 14 amino acids. From germline, CDR1 is SEHNR and CDR2 FQNEAQ (reference sequence). V was shortened by 1 base and J by 3 bases, with 9 bases between the two germline ends. CDR3 bases: TGTGCCAGCAGCTTAGACGCGAAAAAAGAGACCCAGTACTTC. Amino acids: CASSLDAKKETQYF. The full variable domain, with the rest looked up from reference TRBV7-9 and TRBJ2-5, is DTGVSQNPRHKITKRGQNVTFRCDPISEHNRLYWYRQTLGQGPEFLTYFQNEAQLEKSRLLSDRFSAERPKGSFSTLEIQRTEQGDSAMYLCASSLDAKKETQYFGPGTRLLVL.

This clonotype was observed at least ten times. The chain recombines TRBV28 with TRBJ2-1, with D tentatively TRBD2 (6 bases). Trimming pared 8 bases from V and 0 bases from J, leaving 11 bases between. Looked up from germline, CDR1 is MDHEN and CDR2 is SYDVKM. CDR3 length equals 14 residues. The DNA of the CDR3 is TGTGCCAGCTTGGGGAGGAGCTCCTACAATGAGCAGTTCTTC. This sequence encodes CASLGRSSYNEQFF.

This clonotype was observed many times. The rearrangement joins TRBV20-1 to TRBJ2-1; D may be TRBD1 (6 bases). Germline loops: CDR1 DFQATT, CDR2 SNEGSKA (reference sequence). V gave up 5 bases and J gave up 8 bases, with 25 bases separating them. The CDR3 extends over 16 amino acids. CDR3 residues: CSAATPRQGLVDEQFF. CDR3 bases: TGCAGTGCTGCGACCCCCCGCCAGGGGTTGGTCGATGAGCAGTTCTTC.

V gene TRBV24-1 combines with J gene TRBJ2-4; 7 bases are a match to TRBD2. From germline, CDR1 is KGHDR and CDR2 SFDVKD. Losses at the gene ends were 5 bases for V and 5 bases for J; bases not matched to a gene: 2. The CDR3 totals 13 residues. CDR3 amino acids: CATSGLAENIQYF. The CDR3, as DNA: TGTGCCACCAGTGGCCTAGCGGAAAACATTCAGTACTTC.

This clonotype was picked up a small number of times. The V call is TRBV5-1, the J call TRBJ2-3, with 8 positions matching TRBD1. Germline CDR1 reads SGHRS; CDR2 reads YFSETQ. This CDR3 comprises 14 residues. J was trimmed by 5 bases and V by 6 bases; bases with no gene match: 8. CDR3 region: CASTMGQAGDTQYF. CDR3 nucleotides: TGCGCCAGCACTATGGGACAGGCAGGAGATACGCAGTATTTT.

This clonotype was seen many times. The CDR3 DNA sequence: TGTGCCAGCAGCGTAGGGGTTACTAGCACAGATACGCAGTATTTT. It is translated as CASSVGVTSTDTQYF. This chain connects TRBV9 to TRBJ2-3, with no clear D. Germline CDR1 reads SGDLS; CDR2 reads YYNGEE. This CDR3 region has 15 residues. V lost 0 bases, J lost 0 bases, and 8 bases lay in between.

This clonotype was counted a few times. The genes are TRBV9 and TRBJ2-5, with TRBD2 identical over 16 bases. Per germline, CDR1 SGDLS and CDR2 YYNGEE. V was clipped by 4 bases and J by 5 bases; unmatched bases: 11. This CDR3 spans 18 amino acids. CDR3 region: CASSTGLAGGPWRETQYF. The CDR3 nucleotides read TGTGCCAGCAGCACGGGACTAGCGGGAGGGCCTTGGCGGGAGACCCAGTACTTC.

The rearrangement links TRBV6-5 to TRBJ1-5; D remains unclear. Germline V gives CDR1 MNHEY, CDR2 SVGAGI. CDR3 length: 15 amino acids. V was pared by 2 bases and J by 5 bases, with 13 bases between. CDR3 coding DNA: TGTGCCAGCAGTTACGGGGAGAGTCGGGATCAGCCCCAGCATTTT. Protein: CASSYGESRDQPQHF.

This clonotype occurred a few times. The gene calls are TRBV23-1 and TRBJ2-3, with D possibly being TRBD2 (5 bases). TRBV23-1 is classed as an ORF, of uncertain function. The ends were cut back, 4 bases at V and 1 base at J, with 18 bases in the middle. The CDR3 covers 17 residues. In DNA, the CDR3 is TGCGCCAGCAGTCTTCGATTACTAGGTTTTGGCACAGATACGCAGTATTTT. Its translation: CASSLRLLGFGTDTQYF.

This clonotype occurred many times. This chain connects TRBV20-1 to TRBJ2-3, with 8 bases lining up with TRBD1. Germline CDR1 DFQATT, CDR2 SNEGSKA (reference sequence). The CDR3 loop spans 18 amino acids. The CDR3 reads CSASGGVPGTASTDTQYF. The DNA of the CDR3 is TGCAGCGCTTCAGGGGGCGTACCGGGAACCGCTAGCACAGATACGCAGTATTTT.

There are many counts of this clonotype. The chain couples TRBV7-2 to TRBJ2-1; D is ambiguous. Germline V gene sequence: CDR1 SGHTA, CDR2 FQGNSA. This CDR3 contains 15 residues. Trimming stripped 1 base from V and 7 bases from J, with 14 bases between. CDR3 DNA sequence: TGTGCCAGCAGCTTAGGGCCTCAGTTGGGTAATGAGCAGTTCTTC. Protein product: CASSLGPQLGNEQFF.

This clonotype came up many times. V and J are TRBV6-1 and TRBJ2-1, with D possibly matching TRBD1 (5 bases). The CDR3 spans 14 residues. V lost 6 bases and J lost 7, with 16 bases in between. Germline lookup yields CDR1 MNHNS and CDR2 SASEGT. The CDR3 DNA sequence: TGTGCCAGCAGCCCCAGGGTCCCCCAGAATGAGCAGTTCTTC. Translated, it gives CASSPRVPQNEQFF.

This clonotype appeared a few times. This chain uses TRBV5-1 with TRBJ2-3, with 8 nucleotides matching TRBD2. After removal of 3 bases from V and 3 bases from J, the junction contained 9 bases not matched to a gene. Germline V CDR1 and CDR2: SGHRS, YFSETQ. CDR3 size: 16 residues. CDR3 sequence reads: CASSSQAGAKTDTQYF. The CDR3 DNA reads TGCGCCAGCAGCTCCCAAGCGGGAGCCAAGACAGATACGCAGTATTTT.

This clonotype occurred a few times. The gene calls are TRBV10-3 and TRBJ2-2; the D gene is possibly TRBD1 (5 bases). This CDR3 is built from 17 residues. The ends were cut back, 10 bases at V and 2 bases at J, with 23 bases in the middle. Germline V CDR1 and CDR2: ENHRY, SYGVKD. The CDR3, as DNA: TGTGCCACCACGCTATTTCCGACAGCCTCCAACACCGGGGAGCTGTTTTTT. As protein: CATTLFPTASNTGELFF.

The CDR3 DNA reads TGTGCCAGCAGTCCGACTCCCGAGCGCACAGATACGCAGTATTTT. This sequence encodes CASSPTPERTDTQYF. The J gene is TRBJ2-3, the V gene TRBV2; no clear D gene. Germline V gives CDR1 SNHLY, CDR2 FYNNEI. Trimming shortened V by 5 bases and J by 1 base, and 13 bases separated the two germline ends. The CDR3 spans 15 residues.

In this sample, this clonotype turned up many times. The CDR3 is CSARARLGRQETQYF. CDR3 DNA sequence: TGCAGTGCTAGAGCCCGGTTGGGTAGACAAGAGACCCAGTACTTC. The rearrangement joins TRBV20-1 to TRBJ2-5; the D is unclear. This CDR3 spans 15 amino acids. Germline V lookup: CDR1 DFQATT, CDR2 SNEGSKA (reference sequence). The ends were cut back, 1 base at V and 2 bases at J, with 14 bases in the middle.

This clonotype was recorded at least ten times. The V gene is TRBV5-8, the J gene TRBJ2-2; D tentatively fits TRBD1 or TRBD2 (5 bases each). Germline V gene sequence: CDR1 SGHTS, CDR2 YDEGEE. V lost 2 bases and J 0 bases, leaving 8 bases between the germline ends. The CDR3 loop spans 15 amino acids. The CDR3 spells CASSFRGSNTGELFF. CDR3 coding DNA: TGTGCCAGCAGCTTCCGGGGCTCGAACACCGGGGAGCTGTTTTTT.

The chain joins TRBV20-1 to TRBJ2-7, with 7 bases matching TRBD2. The CDR3 covers 14 residues. Trimming at V came to 3 bases and at J to 4 bases, leaving 9 bases not matched to a gene. Per the germline V gene, CDR1 is DFQATT and CDR2 is SNEGSKA (reference sequence). The CDR3 here is CSASWLAVPYEQYF. The CDR3 bases are TGCAGTGCTAGTTGGCTAGCGGTCCCGTACGAGCAGTACTTC.